The following is a TCR beta chain sequence with its context. This entry is derived from a study of monozygotic twins with inflammatory bowel disease. Germline V gene sequence: CDR1 DFQATT, CDR2 SNEGSKA (reference sequence). There are 15 residues in the CDR3. TCRalpha and TCRbeta cDNA was put through two nested PCRs of about 15 and 9 cycles. TCRdb reprocessed the 5' RACE reads and keeps a single row for each CDR3 protein, giving no DNA. The sample has 150,000 to 200,000 distinct CDR3 sequences; the top ten hold 2.8%. Each donor supplied about 2.4 ml of blood. Whole blood without T cell sorting served as the source of isolated total RNA.

The chain joins TRBV20-1 to TRBJ2-1; TCRdb gives TRBD1 as the D gene, but with no DNA this cannot be confirmed. Sequenced input: blood. This sequence originates from a human donor with ulcerative colitis or Crohn's disease, or a healthy co-twin of an affected twin (not recorded which). CDR3 amino acids: CSARDPGQGIHEQFF.